These 7 T cell receptor beta chains came from one sample sequenced in a study of lymphopenia after photon versus proton radiotherapy. Produced via immunoSEQ multiplex PCR; TCRdb's table is partial and in-frame only. The repertoire holds 55,000 to 75,000 clones, with roughly 88% as singletons. The source was peripheral blood, collected from a patient treated with photon-based radiotherapy. These receptors all stem from a woman aged 70-85 years with pancreatic cancer.

This clone was observed a single time. CDR3: CASSLHGRAGYEQYF. The CDR3 coding sequence is TGTGCCAGCAGCTTACATGGCAGGGCGGGCTACGAGCAGTACTTC. The rearrangement uses TRBV7-2 and TRBJ2-7, with D perhaps given as TRBD1 or TRBD2 (5 bases each). The germline CDR1 and CDR2 sequences are SGHTA and FQGNSA. Trimming left V 2 bases short and J 3 bases short, with 14 bases between. CDR3 length: 15 amino acids.

V is TRBV7-2 and J is TRBJ2-3; no clear D. The V gene lost 1 base and the J gene lost 6 bases, with 8 bases spanning the gap. The CDR3 has 13 residues. Germline assignment: CDR1 SGHTA and CDR2 FQGNSA. CDR3 amino acids: CASSLGIYDTQYF. The CDR3 DNA is TGTGCCAGCAGCTTAGGGATCTACGATACGCAGTATTTT. Using reference TRBV7-2 and TRBJ2-3 for the parts outside the CDR3, the full variable domain is GAGVSQSPSNKVTEKGKDVELRCDPISGHTALYWYRQSLGQGLEFLIYFQGNSAPDKSGLPSDRFSAERTGGSVSTLTIQRTQQEDSAVYLCASSLGIYDTQYFGPGTRLTVL.

The V call is TRBV30, the J call TRBJ2-1, with D unclear. CDR1 and CDR2 from the germline V gene are GTSNPN and SVGIG (reference sequence). Trimming removed 0 bases at V and 4 bases at J, with 16 bases between. The CDR3 sequence is 16 residues long. The CDR3: CAWSVPGTQQYNEQFF. For the CDR3, the DNA is TGTGCCTGGAGTGTACCTGGAACCCAGCAATACAATGAGCAGTTCTTC. The complete variable domain, with remaining parts taken from reference TRBV30 and TRBJ2-1, reads SQTIHQWPATLVQPVGSPLSLECTVEGTSNPNLYWYRQAAGRGLQLLFYSVGIGQISSEVPQNLSASRPQDRQFILSSKKLLLSDSGFYLCAWSVPGTQQYNEQFFGPGTRLTVL.

The rearrangement uses TRBV9 and TRBJ2-1, with D possibly matching TRBD2 (6 bases). This CDR3 contains 19 residues. V lost 3 bases and J lost 3, with 25 bases in between. Germline V CDR1 and CDR2: SGDLS, YYNGEE. The CDR3 region has the DNA TGTGCCAGCAGCGATAGCATGGGAGGTGCGGGAACATACTACAATGAGCAGTTCTTC. Protein product: CASSDSMGGAGTYYNEQFF.

The V and J genes are TRBV19 and TRBJ2-2, with D unclear. Trimming removed 8 bases from V and 7 bases from J, with 8 bases in between. Germline V gene data show CDR1 as LNHDA and CDR2 as SQIVND (reference sequence). The CDR3 is 11 amino acids. In DNA, the CDR3 is TGTGCCAGTCGGGTGCTCGGGGAGCTGTTTTTT. Protein sequence: CASRVLGELFF.

The rearrangement uses TRBV15 and TRBJ2-7, with TRBD2 matching 10 bases. Per the germline V gene, CDR1 is LNHNV and CDR2 is YYDKDF (reference sequence). The ends lost 8 bases at V and 4 bases at J; junction bases unmatched: 11. This CDR3 is built from 15 residues. CDR3 protein: CATQTAAGGRYEQYF. Here the CDR3 DNA reads TGTGCCACCCAGACAGCAGCGGGAGGGAGATACGAGCAGTACTTC.

The gene calls are TRBV28 and TRBJ2-5; D might be TRBD2 (6 bases). The ends were cut back, 9 bases at V and 5 bases at J, with 22 bases in the middle. The germline gives CDR1 MDHEN, CDR2 SYDVKM. The CDR3 sequence is 15 residues long. CDR3 sequence reads: CASSRANGGIETQYF. Here the CDR3 DNA reads TGTGCCAGTAGCCGAGCCAACGGCGGGATTGAGACCCAGTACTTC.